The entry below gives a single T cell receptor (beta chain) sequence along with its context. Its target is unknown. The sample belongs to a study of OX40 agonist ivuxolimab in advanced cancers. About the study: Patients were treated with ivuxolimab, an agonistic anti-OX40 (CD134) antibody. Participants, 82.7% male, averaged 60 years of age, ranging from about 23 to 90. Study observations and caveats: Some nonresponders also had low normalized T-cell clonal expansion.

Method: immunoSEQ multiplex PCR; TCRdb's copy keeps in-frame clones and lacks some. Of 65,000 to 75,000 clones in the sample, 85% are singletons; the top ten hold 0.8% to 1%. The CDR3 totals 13 residues. V was trimmed by 6 bases and J by 0 bases, leaving 8 bases between them. In germline, CDR1 is MNHEY, CDR2 SVGAGI. Sequenced material: CD4+ or CD8+ T cells sorted from blood, taken in a trial of the OX40 agonist ivuxolimab. This chain links TRBV6-5 with TRBJ1-2; D is uncertain. The clonotype comes from an adult with an advanced solid tumor such as melanoma, head and neck, liver or kidney cancer. The chain's CDR3 is CASRVGANYGYTF. The CDR3 DNA reads TGTGCCAGCAGAGTTGGAGCTAACTATGGCTACACCTTC.